Listed here are 25 T cell receptor beta chains from one sample, sequenced in a study of blood T cell repertoires in COVID-19. Repertoires were generated with immunoSEQ multiplex PCR, while TCRdb's copy carries only in-frame clones and drops some. The sample lists under 300,000 clones, approximately 85% occurring once. The sequenced sample consisted of peripheral blood. The receptor set was obtained from a man aged 80 or over with acute or convalescent COVID-19.

CDR3 loop: CASTPPGTGYSPLHF. The DNA for the CDR3 is TGTGCCAGCACCCCCCCGGGGACAGGCTACTCACCCCTCCACTTT. The chain recombines TRBV25-1 with TRBJ1-6; 8 nucleotides agree with TRBD1. The CDR3 runs 15 residues. Germline loops: CDR1 MGHDK, CDR2 SYGVNS. V trimming: 7 bases; J trimming: 10 bases; junction bases outside the gene matches: 12.

The chain is built from TRBV29-1 and TRBJ2-2; TRBD1 might be the D (6 bases). Germline lookup yields CDR1 SQVTM and CDR2 ANQGSEA. CDR3 length: 14 amino acids. Trimming stripped 7 bases from V and 8 bases from J, with 20 bases between. The CDR3 protein is CSAATGILAGELFF. CDR3 bases: TGCAGCGCCGCAACAGGGATTTTAGCAGGGGAGCTGTTTTTT.

This chain connects TRBV7-2 to TRBJ2-3; the D gene is possibly TRBD2 (7 bases). Germline V CDR1 and CDR2: SGHTA, FQGNSA. There are 12 residues in the CDR3. The V gene lost 6 bases and the J gene lost 5 bases, with 9 bases spanning the gap. CDR3 sequence (DNA): TGTGCCAGCAGAGGGGGGGAAGATACGCAGTATTTT. It specifies CASRGGEDTQYF.

The chain couples TRBV6-5 to TRBJ2-5; D might be TRBD2 (7 bases). Germline loops: CDR1 MNHEY, CDR2 SVGAGI. Trimming cost V 6 bases and J 4 bases, with 12 bases left between them. This CDR3 spans 13 amino acids. The CDR3 DNA sequence: TGTGCCAGCAGAGGGGGGGTGGCAGAGACCCAGTACTTC. It specifies CASRGGVAETQYF.

The genes are TRBV3-1 (or the pseudogene TRBV3-2) and TRBJ1-2; D remains ambiguous. The CDR3 is 13 residues long. Deletions cut 4 bases from V and 8 bases from J, with 14 bases between. Germline V gene data show CDR1 as LGHDT and CDR2 as YNNKEL (reference sequence). The CDR3 loop reads CASSPDSRHGYTF. CDR3 in DNA: TGTGCCAGCAGCCCGGACTCGAGGCACGGCTACACCTTC.

The chain carries TRBV3-1 (or the pseudogene TRBV3-2) and TRBJ1-5; perhaps TRBD1 as D (5 bases). CDR3 length equals 15 residues. Trimming pared 1 base from V and 3 bases from J, leaving 10 bases between. Germline V gene data show CDR1 as LGHDT and CDR2 as YNNKEL (reference sequence). CDR3 sequence reads: CASSQVNRPNQPQHF. The CDR3 DNA follows: TGTGCCAGCAGCCAAGTAAACAGGCCCAATCAGCCCCAGCATTTT.

This rearrangement joins TRBV11-2 to TRBJ2-7; D is perhaps TRBD2 (6 bases). V lost 1 base, J lost 0 bases, and 10 bases lay in between. Per germline, CDR1 SGHAT and CDR2 FQNNGV. The CDR3 sequence is 15 residues long. The CDR3 DNA sequence: TGTGCCAGCAGCTTAGTAGGCGGGGTCTCCTACGAGCAGTACTTC. Its translation: CASSLVGGVSYEQYF. Full variable domain (remainder filled in from reference TRBV11-2 and TRBJ2-7): EAGVAQSPRYKIIEKRQSVAFWCNPISGHATLYWYQQILGQGPKLLIQFQNNGVVDDSQLPKDRFSAERLKGVDSTLKIQPAKLEDSAVYLCASSLVGGVSYEQYFGPGTRLTVT.

The V call is TRBV2, the J call TRBJ1-2; 7 bases agree with TRBD1. The CDR3 has 12 amino acids. Losses at the gene ends were 3 bases for V and 7 bases for J; bases not matched to a gene: 2. Germline lookup yields CDR1 SNHLY and CDR2 FYNNEI. Here the CDR3 reads CASSDDRVGYTF. The CDR3 DNA follows: TGTGCCAGCAGTGACGACAGGGTTGGCTACACCTTC.

This clone appeared a few times. The chain uses TRBV5-4 and TRBJ2-7; TRBD2 matches 15 bases. The CDR3 length is 17 residues. J was trimmed by 0 bases and V by 4 bases; bases with no gene match: 5. In germline, CDR1 is SGHNT, CDR2 YYREEE (reference sequence). CDR3 bases: TGTGCCAGCAGCCCCGGACTAGCGGGAGGGAGCTCCTACGAGCAGTACTTC. Its protein product is CASSPGLAGGSSYEQYF.

The chain couples TRBV28 to TRBJ1-5; D gene unclear. Germline CDR1 is MDHEN and CDR2 is SYDVKM. The CDR3 covers 15 residues. V gave up 7 bases and J gave up 4 bases, with 17 bases separating them. The CDR3, as DNA: TGTGCCAGCACCCCTCGGACTGGCCGGAATCAGCCCCAGCATTTT. It codes for CASTPRTGRNQPQHF.

CDR3 nucleotide sequence: TGTGCCAGCAGCTTAAGAGGCAGGGCCGTGGGTGAGCAGTTCTTC. Amino acids: CASSLRGRAVGEQFF. The V and J genes are TRBV7-2 and TRBJ2-1, with D possibly matching TRBD1 (5 bases). The V gene lost 2 bases and the J gene lost 9 bases, with 17 bases spanning the gap. Germline CDR1 reads SGHTA; CDR2 reads FQGNSA. This CDR3 has 15 amino acids.

V is TRBV28 and J is TRBJ1-2, with TRBD1 identical over 7 bases. Germline assignment: CDR1 MDHEN and CDR2 SYDVKM. V was pared by 8 bases and J by 4 bases, with 4 bases of the junction left unmatched. The CDR3 consists of 12 residues. The CDR3 protein is CASGQALYGYTF. The DNA of the CDR3 is TGTGCCAGCGGACAGGCGCTCTATGGCTACACCTTC.

The genes are TRBV19 and TRBJ1-4; perhaps TRBD1 as D (6 bases). The germline gives CDR1 LNHDA, CDR2 SQIVND (reference sequence). This CDR3 has 14 amino acids. The V gene lost 7 bases and the J gene lost 2 bases, with 11 bases spanning the gap. The CDR3 reads CASKDRLTNEKLFF. The CDR3 DNA follows: TGTGCCAGTAAGGACAGACTGACTAATGAAAAACTGTTTTTT. Full variable domain (remainder filled in from reference TRBV19 and TRBJ1-4): DGGITQSPKYLFRKEGQNVTLSCEQNLNHDAMYWYRQDPGQGLRLIYYSQIVNDFQKGDIAEGYSVSREKKESFPLTVTSAQKNPTAFYLCASKDRLTNEKLFFGSGTQLSVL.

This chain joins TRBV5-1 and TRBJ2-5; TRBD2 is a possible D gene (5 bases). This CDR3 spans 12 amino acids. Looked up from germline, CDR1 is SGHRS and CDR2 is YFSETQ. V lost 2 bases to trimming and J lost 4 bases, with 6 bases between them. Written as DNA, the CDR3 is TGCGCCAGCAGCTTTGAGGGAGAGACCCAGTACTTC. Its translation: CASSFEGETQYF.

This sequence joins TRBV19 and TRBJ2-2; TRBD1 matches at 10 bases. The CDR3 length is 17 residues. The ends lost 8 bases at V and 1 base at J; junction bases unmatched: 10. Germline CDR1 LNHDA, CDR2 SQIVND (reference sequence). CDR3 in amino acids: CASEPGTGVVNTGELFF. CDR3 DNA: TGTGCCAGTGAGCCCGGGACAGGGGTAGTGAACACCGGGGAGCTGTTTTTT.

A few counts support this clone. The chain carries TRBV9 and TRBJ2-1, with 15 bases that match TRBD2. Germline V gene sequence: CDR1 SGDLS, CDR2 YYNGEE. This CDR3 is 17 amino acids long. J lost 7 bases, V lost 4 bases, and 9 bases had no gene match. This CDR3 reads CASSPGLAGGGKNEQFF. For the CDR3, the DNA is TGTGCCAGCAGCCCCGGACTAGCGGGAGGGGGGAAGAATGAGCAGTTCTTC.

This clone was observed a single time. The rearrangement links TRBV7-3 to TRBJ1-5; 9 bases fit TRBD1. This CDR3 spans 13 amino acids. In germline, CDR1 is SGHTA, CDR2 FQGTGA. The V segment lost 4 bases and the J segment 7 bases; nucleotides outside the gene matches: 2. CDR3 amino acids: CASSYGQGQPQHF. CDR3 sequence (DNA): TGTGCCAGCAGCTATGGACAGGGGCAGCCCCAGCATTTT. Together with reference TRBV7-3 and TRBJ1-5, the CDR3 gives the full variable domain: GAGVSQTPSNKVTEKGKYVELRCDPISGHTALYWYRQSLGQGPEFLIYFQGTGAADDSGLPNDRFFAVRPEGSVSTLKIQRTERGDSAVYLCASSYGQGQPQHFGDGTRLSIL.

The rearrangement joins TRBV15 to TRBJ1-5, with TRBD1 matching over 8 bases. The CDR3 length is 15 residues. Germline CDR1 LNHNV, CDR2 YYDKDF (reference sequence). The ends lost 5 bases at V and 3 bases at J; junction bases unmatched: 6. The chain's CDR3 is CATSVGTGINQPQHF. The CDR3 bases are TGTGCCACCAGCGTCGGGACAGGCATCAATCAGCCCCAGCATTTT.

In this sample, this clone turned up once. The chain carries TRBV28 and TRBJ2-2; D perhaps matches TRBD2 (6 bases). Germline V gene lookup returns CDR1 MDHEN and CDR2 SYDVKM. There are 13 residues in the CDR3. The V end was cut by 10 bases, the J end by 4 bases, with 13 bases between. The CDR3 loop is CATGGLGTGELFF. CDR3 DNA sequence: TGTGCCACCGGGGGTTTAGGCACCGGGGAGCTGTTTTTT. Full variable domain (missing parts from reference TRBV28 and TRBJ2-2): DVKVTQSSRYLVKRTGEKVFLECVQDMDHENMFWYRQDPGLGLRLIYFSYDVKMKEKGDIPEGYSVSREKKERFSLILESASTNQTSMYLCATGGLGTGELFFGEGSRLTVL.

This clone has a single count. The rearrangement uses TRBV7-2 and TRBJ1-4; D is perhaps TRBD1 (6 bases). From germline, CDR1 is SGHTA and CDR2 FQGNSA. The CDR3 is 14 amino acids. V was pared by 6 bases and J by 8 bases, with 16 bases between. This chain's CDR3 is CASSFMGGREKLFF. DNA of the CDR3: TGTGCCAGCAGTTTTATGGGGGGGCGGGAAAAACTGTTTTTT.

The chain employs TRBV7-2 and TRBJ1-5; a possible D gene is TRBD1 (6 bases). Germline CDR1 reads SGHTA; CDR2 reads FQGNSA. This CDR3 is 14 amino acids long. Trimming took 4 bases from V and 7 from J, leaving 14 bases between them. CDR3 in DNA: TGTGCCAGCAGCTCTCCACAGGGCGAACAGCCCCAGCATTTT. Protein: CASSSPQGEQPQHF.

V and J are TRBV12-3 or TRBV12-4 and TRBJ1-2; D not resolved. V was trimmed by 6 bases and J by 0 bases, leaving 8 bases between them. The CDR3 is 13 residues long. The CDR3 DNA reads TGTGCCAGCAGGCTAACAGCTAACTATGGCTACACCTTC. Its translation is CASRLTANYGYTF.

CDR3 loop: CASSGSPSNQPQHF. CDR3 sequence (DNA): TGTGCCAGTAGTGGCAGTCCCAGCAATCAGCCCCAGCATTTT. V and J are TRBV19 and TRBJ1-5, with D uncertain. CDR3 length: 14 amino acids. CDR1 and CDR2 (germline): LNHDA, SQIVND (reference sequence). V lost 5 bases to trimming and J lost 1 base, with 9 bases between them. Complete variable domain (other parts from reference TRBV19 and TRBJ1-5): DGGITQSPKYLFRKEGQNVTLSCEQNLNHDAMYWYRQDPGQGLRLIYYSQIVNDFQKGDIAEGYSVSREKKESFPLTVTSAQKNPTAFYLCASSGSPSNQPQHFGDGTRLSIL.

This clone occurred once. The J gene is TRBJ2-3, the V gene TRBV28; TRBD2 matches at 11 bases. The V gene end was trimmed by 7 bases and the J gene end by 0 bases; junction bases not matched to a gene: 3. Germline V gene data show CDR1 as MDHEN and CDR2 as SYDVKM. The CDR3 spans 15 residues. The CDR3 region is CASKASGGSTDTQYF. CDR3 DNA: TGTGCCAGCAAGGCTAGCGGGGGGAGCACAGATACGCAGTATTTT.

This clone turned up a few times. This chain uses TRBV6-4 with TRBJ2-3; 8 bases map to TRBD2. Germline trimming cut 2 bases from V and 14 bases from J; bases unmatched to any gene: 3. CDR1 is MRHNA, CDR2 SNTAGT, per germline. The CDR3 length is 11 residues. DNA for the CDR3: TGTGCCAGCAGTGACGGACTAGCCAGGTATTTT. Translation: CASSDGLARYF.